The sequence of this T cell receptor (beta chain) was determined in a study of tumor-infiltrating lymphocytes in primary liver carcinoma. Germline V gives CDR1 MNHEY, CDR2 SVGAGI. The CDR3 contains 13 residues. A primer in the constant region served to generate TCR beta cDNA from 450 to 650 ng of total RNA. Each TCR beta library was derived from three nested multiplex PCR rounds that employed slightly modified ARM-PCR. Primers for the first two PCR rounds were TRBV1-TRBV30 forward primers and a C-beta reverse primer (around 10 cycles per round). TCRdb re-called the multiplex PCR reads with MiXCR, one entry per CDR3 protein. The sample comprises about 35,000 distinct CDR3 sequences, 70% to 80% of which are singletons, and 15% to 20% rests with the top ten. Findings and caveats of the study: The difference in top-250-clone fraction between tumors and blood was significant, favoring tumors (p = 0.039).

About this clonotype: As yet, its antigen is unknown. One junction end disagrees with the germline gene, perhaps due to a read error.

It was from about 20-30 mg of unsorted bulk tissue that RNA and DNA were co-extracted. These patients lived with chronic HBV infection and had never been treated. The TCR sequence derives from a middle-aged man with primary liver carcinoma and hepatitis B virus infection. V and J are TRBV6-5 and TRBJ2-7, with a weak D call TRBD1 (6 bases). Sequenced sample: liver tumor tissue from sampling region 4. Specified subset: tumor region T4, right-lateral pole. CDR3 sequence (DNA): TGTGTCAGCAGGGGAACAGGCGGGTACGAGCAGTACTTC. Its protein product is CVSRGTGGYEQYF.